Below, 16 T cell receptor beta chains from the same sample are listed, as sequenced in a study of beta chain features in type 1 diabetes (dated by TCRdb to between 2018 and 2020). These receptors have no known antigen. Library method: the immunoSEQ multiplex PCR assay. The High Capacity cDNA Reverse Transcription Kit was used to reverse transcribe all of the isolated RNA, meaning that expressed TCRB transcripts were what got sequenced. The source is immuneACCESS, and TCRdb retained only in-frame sequences with V and J called. Part of the clones is not carried over; for the studies checked, unresolved V genes explain less than half of this, and the remainder is unexplained. The sample table lists roughly 340,000 clones, 10% to 15% of them with a count of one. The ten top clones hold 0.0085% to 0.012% of the sample. Results and caveats for the whole study, not just this receptor: A moderate but significant shortening of TCRB CDR3 length was observed in type 1 diabetes patients in all four CD4+ subsets.

Sequenced material: naive CD4+ T cells from blood. Interpreted using the paper, the cell subset or site label stands for: true naive CD4+ T cells. These receptors were collected from a woman aged 18 to 35 with type 1 diabetes.

The chain has TRBV30 and TRBJ2-5, with 7 bases lining up with TRBD2. J lost 5 bases, V lost 2 bases, and 11 bases had no gene match. CDR3 length: 15 amino acids. CDR1 and CDR2 (germline): GTSNPN, SVGIG (reference sequence). This chain's CDR3 is CAWSQSLAVLETQYF. In nucleotides, the CDR3 is TGTGCCTGGAGTCAATCCCTAGCGGTCCTCGAGACCCAGTACTTC. The full variable domain, completed using reference TRBV30 and TRBJ2-5, is SQTIHQWPATLVQPVGSPLSLECTVEGTSNPNLYWYRQAAGRGLQLLFYSVGIGQISSEVPQNLSASRPQDRQFILSSKKLLLSDSGFYLCAWSQSLAVLETQYFGPGTRLLVL.

The CDR3 coding sequence is TGTGCCAGCAGCTCCGGGACAGGAATCTACGAGCAGTACTTC. It is translated as CASSSGTGIYEQYF. The V gene is TRBV7-2, the J gene TRBJ2-7, with 8 bases matching TRBD1. J lost 3 bases, V lost 4 bases, and 5 bases had no gene match. The CDR3 consists of 14 residues. Germline values: CDR1 SGHTA, CDR2 FQGNSA.

This clone was counted only a few times. DNA of the CDR3: TGTGCCAGCAGCTTGGATGCGGGCAGGACTAATGAAAAACTGTTTTTT. Its translation: CASSLDAGRTNEKLFF. V gene TRBV5-4 combines with J gene TRBJ1-4; unclear D gene. Between the trimmed V and J ends, which lost 0 bases and 2 bases, there was a span of 11 bases. The CDR3 extends over 16 amino acids. Germline assignment: CDR1 SGHNT and CDR2 YYREEE (reference sequence).

V is TRBV7-9 and J is TRBJ2-7; tentatively, D is TRBD2 (5 bases). Germline lookup yields CDR1 SEHNR and CDR2 FQNEAQ (reference sequence). V lost 2 bases, J lost 0 bases, and 8 bases lay in between. The CDR3 loop spans 14 amino acids. CDR3 DNA: TGTGCCAGCAGCTTATTGGGGAGCTCCTACGAGCAGTACTTC. Its translation: CASSLLGSSYEQYF.

V is TRBV18 and J is TRBJ2-5; D might be TRBD1 (5 bases). This CDR3 contains 15 residues. Trimming removed 0 bases at V and 5 bases at J, with 13 bases between. Germline values: CDR1 KGHSH, CDR2 LQKENI. The CDR3 sequence: CASSPPSGLEETQYF. CDR3 nucleotides: TGTGCCAGCTCACCACCGTCAGGGCTGGAGGAGACCCAGTACTTC.

The sample holds a few counts of this clone. The same CDR3 can be traced to other DNA sequences in this sample. The rearrangement uses TRBV6-5 and TRBJ2-7, with TRBD2 matching over 9 bases. The junction had 3 bases not matched to a gene; V was cut back by 6 bases and J by 0 bases. In germline, CDR1 is MNHEY, CDR2 SVGAGI. The CDR3 extends over 14 amino acids. The CDR3 region has the DNA TGTGCCAGCAGCTATAGCGGGAGCTCCTACGAGCAGTACTTC. The encoded protein is CASSYSGSSYEQYF.

The chain uses TRBV7-2 and TRBJ1-1; the match to TRBD1 covers 10 bases. With V trimmed by 5 bases and J by 7 bases, 10 bases remained unmatched. The CDR3 is 15 residues long. From germline, CDR1 is SGHTA and CDR2 FQGNSA. In nucleotides, the CDR3 is TGTGCCAGCAGCCCGGGACAGGGGAGGGGGGATGAAGCTTTCTTT. It encodes CASSPGQGRGDEAFF.

The chain combines TRBV18 with TRBJ2-1, with 7 bases matching TRBD2. V was clipped by 2 bases and J by 6 bases; unmatched bases: 7. The germline V gene has CDR1 KGHSH and CDR2 LQKENI. This CDR3 comprises 15 residues. CDR3 nucleotide sequence: TGTGCCAGCTCACCAAGGGAGGGGACGGGCAATGAGCAGTTCTTC. Translated, it gives CASSPREGTGNEQFF.

This clone occurred a few times. The CDR3 region is CASRKEVGNSPLHF. CDR3 bases: TGTGCCAGCAGGAAAGAAGTTGGCAATTCACCCCTCCACTTT. The chain carries TRBV5-6 and TRBJ1-6, with unresolved D. The germline V and J ends were trimmed by 5 bases and 7 bases, with 13 bases remaining between them. CDR1 is SGHDT and CDR2 is YYEEEE in the germline V gene. This CDR3 is built from 14 residues.

The V gene is TRBV2, the J gene TRBJ1-1; D gene uncertain. The CDR3 sequence is 13 residues long. Germline assignment: CDR1 SNHLY and CDR2 FYNNEI. V shed 4 bases and J shed 0 bases, with 6 bases lying between them. The CDR3 nucleotides read TGTGCCAGCAGTGCAGAAGTGAACACTGAAGCTTTCTTT. Encoded protein: CASSAEVNTEAFF. Together with reference TRBV2 and TRBJ1-1, the CDR3 gives the full variable domain: EPEVTQTPSHQVTQMGQEVILRCVPISNHLYFYWYRQILGQKVEFLVSFYNNEISEKSEIFDDQFSVERPDGSNFTLKIRSTKLEDSAMYFCASSAEVNTEAFFGQGTRLTVV.

This clone has more than one count but fewer than ten. The J gene is TRBJ2-3, the V gene TRBV7-2, with D uncertain. The CDR3 covers 17 residues. Germline V gene data show CDR1 as SGHTA and CDR2 as FQGNSA. Trimming took 0 bases from V and 1 from J, leaving 14 bases between them. This CDR3 reads CASSLALVRGGTDTQYF. CDR3 DNA: TGTGCCAGCAGCTTAGCTCTCGTCCGCGGCGGCACAGATACGCAGTATTTT.

The V and J genes are TRBV27 and TRBJ2-4; D not resolved. V was cut by 1 base and J by 0 bases, with 13 bases left in between. This CDR3 comprises 17 residues. Germline V gene sequence: CDR1 MNHEY, CDR2 SMNVEV (reference sequence). This CDR3 is CASSLWSLTIAKNIQYF. The CDR3 region has the DNA TGTGCCAGCAGTTTATGGTCCCTTACTATAGCCAAAAACATTCAGTACTTC.

The chain joins TRBV29-1 to TRBJ2-7; D is perhaps TRBD2 (5 bases). V was trimmed by 7 bases and J by 7 bases, leaving 14 bases between them. The V gene's germline CDR1 is SQVTM and CDR2 ANQGSEA. The CDR3 totals 11 residues. This chain's CDR3 is CSAGRSGEQYF. CDR3 nucleotides: TGCAGCGCCGGCAGATCGGGGGAGCAGTACTTC.

The chain couples TRBV28 to TRBJ2-7, with 7 bases fitting TRBD2. The junction had 8 bases not matched to a gene; V was cut back by 5 bases and J by 1 base. Germline assignment: CDR1 MDHEN and CDR2 SYDVKM. The CDR3 covers 15 residues. CDR3: CASSQTSDRSYEQYF. CDR3 bases: TGTGCCAGCAGTCAAACTAGCGACCGATCCTACGAGCAGTACTTC.

The chain employs TRBV6-6 and TRBJ2-7; TRBD1 matches 11 bases. With V trimmed by 2 bases and J by 2 bases, 2 bases remained unmatched. Looked up from germline, CDR1 is MNHNY and CDR2 is SVGAGI (reference sequence). This CDR3 is 15 amino acids long. CDR3: CASSYGTGGPYEQYF. In nucleotides, the CDR3 is TGTGCCAGCAGTTACGGGACAGGGGGACCCTACGAGCAGTACTTC.

This clone was detected only a few times. This chain connects TRBV2 to TRBJ2-7; 7 nucleotides agree with TRBD1. Germline CDR1 SNHLY, CDR2 FYNNEI. This CDR3 contains 12 residues. The ends lost 8 bases at V and 4 bases at J; junction bases unmatched: 5. CDR3 region: CASRTGPYEQYF. For the CDR3, the DNA is TGTGCCAGCCGGACAGGCCCATACGAGCAGTACTTC.